This section outlines one TCR beta chain sequence together with its context. Its specificity is not known. Germline values: CDR1 SGHRS, CDR2 YFSETQ. The CDR3 runs to 16 residues. Trimming took 1 base from V and 5 from J, leaving 13 bases between them. Donors were ostensibly healthy at sampling, although undocumented immune exposures were probable. This record belongs to a study of cytomegalovirus exposure and HLA in healthy donors. Study overall: A previous analysis identified fewer than 130 million unique TCR beta sequences derived from about 180 million T cells. Notes on the study in general: V- and J-gene trimming of TCR beta was linked (in a later analysis) to a missense DCLRE1C variant. Cytomegalovirus-associated status was assigned to about 160 TCR beta chains.

PCR involved 60 Vbeta and 13 Jbeta primers. TCRdb's table, derived via immunoSEQ multiplex PCR, lists solely in-frame clones and lacks some. Its table records about 120,000 clones. The chain carries TRBV5-1 and TRBJ1-6; D is ambiguous. Sequenced: PBMCs. The TCR was taken from a young man in good health and CMV-seronegative. Here the CDR3 reads CASSLTQMGDNSPLHF. The CDR3 DNA is TGCGCCAGCAGCTTGACCCAGATGGGAGATAATTCACCCCTCCACTTT. The full variable domain, rest sourced from reference TRBV5-1 and TRBJ1-6, is KAGVTQTPRYLIKTRGQQVTLSCSPISGHRSVSWYQQTPGQGLQFLFEYFSETQRNKGNFPGRFSGRQFSNSRSEMNVSTLELGDSALYLCASSLTQMGDNSPLHFGNGTRLTVT.